The 28 T cell receptor beta chains listed next were all sequenced from one sample in a study of stem cell transplantation in POMP-related autoinflammatory disease. Some clones are missing from TCRdb's copy, which holds only in-frame ones; the method was immunoSEQ multiplex PCR. The table lists some 69,000 clones, roughly 88% of them singletons. Sequencing used CD4+ T cells from PBMCs, obtained after stem cell transplantation. These TCRs come from a human patient with POMP-related autoinflammation and immune dysregulation (PRAID). Part of the T cell pool may stem from the graft donor.

The table lists this clone with a few counts. The chain links TRBV2 to TRBJ1-6, with D possibly TRBD1 on 6 matching bases. Germline CDR1 reads SNHLY; CDR2 reads FYNNEI. The CDR3 runs to 14 residues. The V and J ends lost 11 bases and 10 bases respectively, with 21 bases between them. CDR3 DNA: TGTGCCTGTCAGGGGTTGGGGGCACTATCACCCCTCCACTTT. Its protein is CACQGLGALSPLHF. The whole variable domain, filled in from reference TRBV2 and TRBJ1-6, reads EPEVTQTPSHQVTQMGQEVILRCVPISNHLYFYWYRQILGQKVEFLVSFYNNEISEKSEIFDDQFSVERPDGSNFTLKIRSTKLEDSAMYFCACQGLGALSPLHFGNGTRLTVT.

This chain links TRBV7-9 with TRBJ2-2; the D call may be TRBD1 or TRBD2 (6 bases each). Looked up from germline, CDR1 is SEHNR and CDR2 is FQNEAQ (reference sequence). This CDR3 region has 14 residues. V was pared by 8 bases and J by 2 bases, with 12 bases between. The CDR3 is CASPPGGNTGELFF. CDR3 coding DNA: TGTGCCAGCCCTCCCGGGGGCAACACCGGGGAGCTGTTTTTT.

This chain connects TRBV28 to TRBJ2-1; weak D call: TRBD2 (5 bases). The V gene lost 8 bases and the J gene lost 2 bases, with 34 bases spanning the gap. Looked up from germline, CDR1 is MDHEN and CDR2 is SYDVKM. The CDR3 is 21 residues long. The CDR3 here is CASRGFKLRMMVSGTYNEQFF. The DNA for the CDR3 is TGTGCCAGCCGAGGATTTAAACTAAGGATGATGGTATCGGGGACCTACAATGAGCAGTTCTTC.

This chain links TRBV19 with TRBJ2-5; perhaps TRBD2 as D (5 bases). CDR1 is LNHDA and CDR2 is SQIVND in the germline V gene (reference sequence). The V end was cut by 4 bases, the J end by 0 bases, with 21 bases between. CDR3 size: 18 residues. DNA for the CDR3: TGTGCCAGTAGTAACTCCCCCGGGGTTGCGGGTCACCAAGAGACCCAGTACTTC. It specifies CASSNSPGVAGHQETQYF.

This clone was picked up one time. The chain employs TRBV7-9 and TRBJ1-2; D is undetermined. Germline V CDR1 and CDR2: SEHNR, FQNEAQ (reference sequence). V lost 5 bases and J 0 bases, leaving 13 bases between the germline ends. This CDR3 spans 15 amino acids. The CDR3 reads CASSIAGGSNYGYTF. CDR3 nucleotides: TGTGCCAGCAGCATTGCCGGAGGATCTAACTATGGCTACACCTTC.

The chain has TRBV6-5 and TRBJ1-5, with a tentative D call TRBD1 (5 bases). V was trimmed by 5 bases and J by 7 bases, leaving 12 bases between them. Germline CDR1 MNHEY, CDR2 SVGAGI. This CDR3 has 13 residues. The CDR3 nucleotides are TGTGCCAGCAGTATCAGGGTGGAACAGCCCCAGCATTTT. Protein product: CASSIRVEQPQHF.

V gene TRBV19 combines with J gene TRBJ2-1; no reliable D call. The germline V gene has CDR1 LNHDA and CDR2 SQIVND (reference sequence). CDR3 length equals 16 residues. The germline V and J ends were trimmed by 3 bases and 5 bases, with 17 bases remaining between them. The CDR3 nucleotides read TGTGCCAGTAGTATCCCCAGGACGCGGCGGAACAATGAGCAGTTCTTC. This gives the protein CASSIPRTRRNNEQFF.

The chain carries TRBV27 and TRBJ1-6, with 7 bases that match TRBD1. CDR1 and CDR2 (germline): MNHEY, SMNVEV (reference sequence). J was trimmed by 9 bases and V by 0 bases; bases with no gene match: 8. The length of the CDR3 is 16 residues. The CDR3 DNA is TGTGCCAGCAGTTTATCTAACAGGGGTAGAGGTTCACCCCTCCACTTT. Encoded protein: CASSLSNRGRGSPLHF.

V is TRBV7-9 and J is TRBJ2-1; no reliable D call. This CDR3 spans 11 amino acids. The germline gives CDR1 SEHNR, CDR2 FQNEAQ (reference sequence). The V gene lost 11 bases and the J gene lost 5 bases, with 10 bases spanning the gap. The CDR3 coding sequence is TGTGCCGGAACCCCAGACAATGAGCAGTTCTTC. It yields the protein CAGTPDNEQFF.

The chain links TRBV2 to TRBJ1-5; D is uncertain. The CDR3 extends over 13 amino acids. The ends were cut back, 8 bases at V and 3 bases at J, with 11 bases in the middle. Germline-derived CDR1 and CDR2 are SNHLY and FYNNEI. The chain's CDR3 is CASGFSSNQPQHF. In DNA, the CDR3 is TGTGCCAGCGGGTTCAGCTCCAATCAGCCCCAGCATTTT.

V is TRBV11-2 and J is TRBJ1-2, with a possible D match to TRBD1 (6 bases). V was cut by 5 bases and J by 7 bases, with 14 bases left in between. Germline CDR1 and CDR2: SGHAT and FQNNGV. The CDR3 runs 13 residues. The CDR3 loop reads CASSRMGAAGYTF. CDR3 nucleotides: TGTGCCAGCAGCCGCATGGGGGCAGCTGGCTACACCTTC.

This clone has just one count. The CDR3 coding sequence is TGTGCCAGCAGCTTGCGGACAGGGCAAGCTTTCTTT. This codes for CASSLRTGQAFF. The V gene is TRBV5-8, the J gene TRBJ1-1; TRBD1 aligns across 8 bases. In germline, CDR1 is SGHTS, CDR2 YDEGEE. This CDR3 spans 12 amino acids. V was clipped by 1 base and J by 9 bases; unmatched bases: 2.

The gene calls are TRBV11-2 and TRBJ2-7; D is tentatively TRBD1 or TRBD2 (5 bases each). The V gene's germline CDR1 is SGHAT and CDR2 FQNNGV. V lost 5 bases and J lost 2, with 13 bases in between. This CDR3 is 14 amino acids long. Here the CDR3 reads CASSLLVGPYEQYF. CDR3 sequence (DNA): TGTGCCAGCAGCCTCCTAGTGGGACCCTACGAGCAGTACTTC.

The chain uses TRBV5-1 and TRBJ2-2, with D hard to call. V lost 2 bases, J lost 4 bases, and 12 bases lay in between. Looked up from germline, CDR1 is SGHRS and CDR2 is YFSETQ. The CDR3 length is 15 residues. CDR3 bases: TGCGCCAGCAGCTTACATAGGTTTGCCACCGGGGAGCTGTTTTTT. Translating gives CASSLHRFATGELFF.

This clone appeared a few times. Distinct nucleotide sequences in the sample also encode this CDR3. The J gene is TRBJ2-1, the V gene TRBV4-1; 9 positions match TRBD1. The CDR3 consists of 16 residues. Trimming cost V 1 base and J 0 bases; bases outside gene matches: 1. Germline-derived CDR1 and CDR2 are MGHRA and YSYEKL. CDR3 sequence (DNA): TGCGCCAGCAGCCAAGGACAGGGGGTCTCCTACAATGAGCAGTTCTTC. It is translated as CASSQGQGVSYNEQFF.

The chain uses TRBV2 and TRBJ2-1, with 8 bases that match TRBD1. V lost 0 bases and J lost 0; bases outside the gene matches: 13. CDR3 size: 20 residues. CDR1 is SNHLY, CDR2 FYNNEI, per germline. CDR3 region: CASSEAFRTGLRGSYNEQFF. In DNA, the CDR3 is TGTGCCAGCAGTGAAGCGTTCAGGACAGGGTTGCGGGGCTCCTACAATGAGCAGTTCTTC.

V is TRBV24-1 and J is TRBJ2-1; the match to TRBD2 covers 12 bases. This CDR3 region has 15 residues. From germline, CDR1 is KGHDR and CDR2 SFDVKD. V was pared by 7 bases and J by 4 bases, with 4 bases of the junction left unmatched. The CDR3 reads CATSPSGRGYNEQFF. The DNA of the CDR3 is TGTGCCACCAGCCCTAGCGGGAGGGGGTACAATGAGCAGTTCTTC.

J is TRBJ2-6 and V is TRBV28; D gene uncertain. Germline V gives CDR1 MDHEN, CDR2 SYDVKM. Between the trimmed V and J ends, which lost 8 bases and 0 bases, there was a span of 11 bases. The CDR3 extends over 15 amino acids. The CDR3 nucleotides are TGTGCCAGCGAGTCTGCAGGCTCTGGGGCCAACGTCCTGACTTTC. It translates to CASESAGSGANVLTF.

J is TRBJ2-5 and V is TRBV27; 9 bases align to TRBD2. CDR1 MNHEY and CDR2 SMNVEV come from the germline V gene (reference sequence). V lost 4 bases to trimming and J lost 5 bases; unmatched junction nucleotides: 11. The CDR3 extends over 16 amino acids. The CDR3 DNA reads as TGTGCCAGCAGTTATATAGCGGGAGATCGGAGGGAGACCCAGTACTTC. Its protein is CASSYIAGDRRETQYF.

CDR3 sequence: CASRVDRVSEQYF. In nucleotides, the CDR3 is TGTGCCAGCAGGGTGGACAGGGTATCCGAGCAGTACTTC. The chain couples TRBV2 to TRBJ2-7; TRBD1 agrees at 8 bases. The CDR3 length is 13 residues. Trimming removed 6 bases from V and 6 bases from J; junction bases left unmatched: 7. Germline V CDR1 and CDR2: SNHLY, FYNNEI.

This chain uses TRBV6-5 with TRBJ2-7; no firm D call. Trimming stripped 4 bases from V and 5 bases from J, with 6 bases between. This CDR3 region has 11 residues. Looked up from germline, CDR1 is MNHEY and CDR2 is SVGAGI. CDR3 loop: CASSSFDEQYF. The CDR3 bases are TGTGCCAGCAGTTCGTTCGACGAGCAGTACTTC.

The CDR3 DNA sequence: TGTGCCACTTTTCGGAGTGTTGGGGCCAACGTCCTGACTTTC. Protein: CATFRSVGANVLTF. This sequence joins TRBV5-4 and TRBJ2-6; D is undetermined. The CDR3 runs 14 residues. Germline V CDR1 and CDR2: SGHNT, YYREEE (reference sequence). V was pared by 9 bases and J by 3 bases, with 13 bases between. Together with reference TRBV5-4 and TRBJ2-6, the CDR3 gives the full variable domain: ETGVTQSPTHLIKTRGQQVTLRCSSQSGHNTVSWYQQALGQGPQFIFQYYREEENGRGNFPPRFSGLQFPNYSSELNVNALELDDSALYLCATFRSVGANVLTFGAGSRLTVL.

The chain joins TRBV2 to TRBJ1-6; possibly TRBD1 for D (5 bases). The CDR3 extends over 15 amino acids. Germline V gives CDR1 SNHLY, CDR2 FYNNEI. The V gene lost 3 bases and the J gene lost 10 bases, with 16 bases spanning the gap. The CDR3 is CASSEGHSSYSPLHF. CDR3 bases: TGTGCCAGCAGTGAGGGGCACTCTTCTTACTCACCCCTCCACTTT.

The V and J genes are TRBV19 and TRBJ2-1, with 11 bases that match TRBD2. Per germline, CDR1 LNHDA and CDR2 SQIVND (reference sequence). The CDR3 spans 14 residues. V dropped 7 bases and J dropped 9; count of bases not matched to a gene: 8. As DNA, the CDR3 is TGTGCCAGTAAGGGACTAGCGGTTTTTGCTGAGCAGTTCTTC. Residues: CASKGLAVFAEQFF.

J is TRBJ2-7 and V is TRBV6-5; possible D gene TRBD2, 7 bases. The CDR3 is made up of 14 amino acids. With 6 bases removed from V and 3 bases from J, the gap between germline ends came to 15 bases. CDR1 and CDR2 from the germline V gene are MNHEY and SVGAGI. DNA for the CDR3: TGTGCCAGCAGGAGGGGGGGACAAGGCTACGAGCAGTACGTC. Amino acids: CASRRGGQGYEQYV.

This chain links TRBV6-2 or TRBV6-3 with TRBJ2-2, with D unclear. The CDR3 length is 12 residues. Trimming shortened V by 2 bases and J by 3 bases, and 1 base separated the two germline ends. Germline V gene sequence: CDR1 MNHEY, CDR2 SVGEGT. The CDR3 nucleotides are TGTGCCAGCAGTTACCACACCGGGGAGCTGTTTTTT. Protein sequence: CASSYHTGELFF.

V is TRBV30 and J is TRBJ2-1; D may correspond to TRBD1 or TRBD2 (5 bases each). Germline V CDR1 and CDR2: GTSNPN, SVGIG (reference sequence). This CDR3 comprises 11 residues. V was clipped by 4 bases and J by 14 bases, with 15 bases between them. The DNA for the CDR3 is TGTGCCTGGATATTCGGGACGGACAAGTTCTTC. This translates into CAWIFGTDKFF.

The CDR3 reads CASSYSGQAPSGYTF. DNA of the CDR3: TGTGCCAGCAGTTACTCAGGACAGGCTCCCAGTGGCTACACCTTC. The chain couples TRBV6-5 to TRBJ1-2; 7 bases are a match to TRBD1. V was pared by 0 bases and J by 7 bases, with 8 bases of the junction left unmatched. The CDR3 contains 15 residues. Germline CDR1 and CDR2: MNHEY and SVGAGI.